This T cell receptor beta chain originates from a study of OX40 agonist ivuxolimab in advanced cancers. TCRdb keeps only in-frame clones here, not all; method: immunoSEQ multiplex PCR. The table shows 90,000 to 130,000 clones, with approximately 89% occurring only once. Study-wide results and limits: Part of the nonresponder group also had normalized T-cell clonal expansion that was low. Specificity for antigen went undetermined in the expanded peripheral T cells. With doses of 0.1 to 3.0 mg/kg, CD4+ and CD8+ blood T cells had undergone clonal expansion by week 6.

Of note for this clone: Its antigen is undetermined.

No patient had autoimmune disease or received systemic immunosuppression. V was trimmed by 0 bases and J by 0 bases, leaving 11 bases between them. CDR3 length: 17 residues. CDR1 is MGHRA, CDR2 YSYEKL, per germline. This chain uses TRBV4-1 with TRBJ2-2; the D gene is possibly TRBD1 (5 bases). The receptor's source is an adult with an advanced solid tumor such as melanoma, head and neck, liver or kidney cancer. The sequencing here drew on CD4+ or CD8+ T cells sorted from blood, taken in a trial of the OX40 agonist ivuxolimab. The chain's CDR3 is CASSQEPQGSNTGELFF. In nucleotides, the CDR3 is TGCGCCAGCAGCCAAGAACCTCAGGGTTCGAACACCGGGGAGCTGTTTTTT.